These 8 T cell receptor beta chains came from one sample sequenced in a study of blood T cell repertoires in COVID-19. Clones were sequenced by immunoSEQ multiplex PCR, and TCRdb holds only the in-frame ones, with some missing. The table includes under 200,000 clones, 89% detected once. Source material: PBMCs or T cells enriched from blood (not recorded which). These receptors all come from a woman younger than 30 who had recovered from COVID-19.

J is TRBJ1-2 and V is TRBV14; tentatively, D is TRBD1 (6 bases). The ends were cut back, 1 base at V and 1 base at J, with 10 bases in the middle. The germline V gene encodes CDR1 SGHDN and CDR2 FVKESK. The CDR3 has 15 residues. The CDR3 loop is CASSQVAGVNYGYTF. Written as DNA, the CDR3 is TGTGCCAGCAGCCAAGTCGCAGGGGTTAACTATGGCTACACCTTC.

In this sample, this clone turned up once. V is TRBV27 and J is TRBJ1-1, with a weak D call TRBD1 (5 bases). The CDR3 consists of 15 residues. Germline V gives CDR1 MNHEY, CDR2 SMNVEV (reference sequence). V was cut by 2 bases and J by 1 base, with 11 bases left in between. The CDR3 sequence is CASSLRGRWNTEAFF. The CDR3 bases are TGTGCCAGCAGTTTAAGGGGCAGGTGGAACACTGAAGCTTTCTTT.

The V call is TRBV5-1, the J call TRBJ1-1; no definite D call. Germline V gene sequence: CDR1 SGHRS, CDR2 YFSETQ. Trimming removed 0 bases at V and 0 bases at J, with 6 bases between. The CDR3 consists of 14 residues. The CDR3 nucleotides read TGCGCCAGCAGCTTGGCAGATATGAACACTGAAGCTTTCTTT. This encodes CASSLADMNTEAFF.

The V gene is TRBV19, the J gene TRBJ1-5; weak D call: TRBD1 (5 bases). CDR1 and CDR2 from the germline V gene are LNHDA and SQIVND (reference sequence). V gave up 6 bases and J gave up 0 bases, with 6 bases separating them. This CDR3 is 13 amino acids long. CDR3 amino acids: CASRGGSNQPQHF. The CDR3 region has the DNA TGTGCCAGTAGGGGGGGTAGCAATCAGCCCCAGCATTTT.

The chain joins TRBV7-6 to TRBJ2-3, with TRBD2 matching over 16 bases. After removal of 5 bases from V and 8 bases from J, the junction contained 7 bases not matched to a gene. From germline, CDR1 is SGHVS and CDR2 FNYEAQ. This CDR3 is 16 amino acids long. CDR3 sequence reads: CASSEPGLAGGGTQYF. CDR3 coding DNA: TGTGCCAGCAGCGAGCCGGGACTAGCGGGAGGGGGTACGCAGTATTTT.

The chain is built from TRBV3-1 (or the pseudogene TRBV3-2) and TRBJ2-7; maybe TRBD1 (6 bases). Germline V gene sequence: CDR1 LGHDT, CDR2 YNNKEL (reference sequence). The CDR3 is made up of 14 amino acids. The V gene lost 2 bases and the J gene lost 3 bases, with 11 bases spanning the gap. The DNA of the CDR3 is TGTGCCAGCAGCCAACGGGGACAAGTCTACGAGCAGTACTTC. It specifies CASSQRGQVYEQYF.

This clone appeared a single time. The chain uses TRBV7-9 and TRBJ2-5; D may be TRBD1 (7 bases). The CDR3 extends over 17 amino acids. V lost 5 bases and J 2 bases, leaving 21 bases between the germline ends. Germline V lookup: CDR1 SEHNR, CDR2 FQNEAQ (reference sequence). The CDR3 is CASSGSPSDRAQETQYF. The CDR3 DNA reads TGTGCCAGCAGCGGGAGCCCTAGCGACAGGGCTCAAGAGACCCAGTACTTC.

This clone showed up just once. The chain is built from TRBV6-1 and TRBJ2-1, with D hard to call. Trimming shortened V by 2 bases and J by 3 bases, and 14 bases separated the two germline ends. The CDR3 has 16 residues. The germline CDR1 and CDR2 sequences are MNHNS and SASEGT. The CDR3 DNA follows: TGTGCCAGCAGTGAAACCGTGGCGGCTTACTACAATGAGCAGTTCTTC. Translated: CASSETVAAYYNEQFF.